Listed below are T cell receptor beta chains from one sample, sequenced in a study of cytomegalovirus exposure and HLA in healthy donors. Sequencing was performed with immunoSEQ multiplex PCR; in TCRdb, only in-frame clones are kept and a portion is missing. Of 150,000 to 200,000 clones in the sample, approximately 80% were seen once. The sample was PBMCs. Every receptor here comes from a woman in her 50s in good health and CMV-seronegative. CDR3s leave out the opening cysteine and the closing phenylalanine or tryptophan. Fields, in order: clone size, J gene, V gene, CDR3 protein. Clone size appears in some rows only: once, few, many, or a class for an expanded clone.

clone_size: NA
j_call: TRBJ1-1
v_call: TRBV6-4
cdr3_aa: ASSDNKKGQPEAF

clone_size: few
j_call: TRBJ2-5
v_call: TRBV7-2
cdr3_aa: ASSSREVETQY

clone_size: NA
j_call: TRBJ2-3
v_call: TRBV5-4
cdr3_aa: ASSLRREGTDTQY

clone_size: NA
j_call: TRBJ1-2
v_call: TRBV27
cdr3_aa: ASFSLTGTGELGDYGYT

clone_size: NA
j_call: TRBJ1-1
v_call: TRBV30
cdr3_aa: AWRKSGMNTEAF

clone_size: NA
j_call: TRBJ2-5
v_call: TRBV15
cdr3_aa: ATSRPGGLRRTQY

clone_size: NA
j_call: TRBJ1-1
v_call: TRBV19
cdr3_aa: ASSIDPRRGSTEAF

clone_size: NA
j_call: TRBJ1-1
v_call: TRBV5-4
cdr3_aa: ASSPGGVTEAF

clone_size: NA
j_call: TRBJ1-2
v_call: TRBV5-5
cdr3_aa: ASSLNDMDGVGGLYGYT

clone_size: NA
j_call: TRBJ1-2
v_call: TRBV5-1
cdr3_aa: ASSYTGGGDGYT

clone_size: NA
j_call: TRBJ1-1
v_call: TRBV4-2
cdr3_aa: ASSHRQSTEAF

clone_size: NA
j_call: TRBJ2-1
v_call: TRBV5-1
cdr3_aa: ASNVGGSYNEQF

clone_size: once
j_call: TRBJ1-4
v_call: TRBV5-3
cdr3_aa: ARSLGARTATNEKLF

clone_size: few
j_call: TRBJ1-2
v_call: TRBV28
cdr3_aa: ASSTGGSYDGYT

clone_size: few
j_call: TRBJ1-4
v_call: TRBV2
cdr3_aa: ASNRDSATNEKLF

clone_size: few
j_call: TRBJ2-3
v_call: TRBV7-2
cdr3_aa: ASRPPGLPTDTQY

clone_size: NA
j_call: TRBJ2-1
v_call: TRBV5-1
cdr3_aa: ASSWNSGEGEQF

clone_size: NA
j_call: TRBJ2-2
v_call: TRBV5-1
cdr3_aa: ASSHRQGSTGELF

clone_size: NA
j_call: TRBJ1-2
v_call: TRBV6-1
cdr3_aa: ASSPENEGYGYT

clone_size: NA
j_call: TRBJ1-1
v_call: TRBV7-8
cdr3_aa: ASSLFDSLNTEAF

clone_size: NA
j_call: TRBJ2-1
v_call: TRBV4-2
cdr3_aa: ASSQASGNIEEQF

clone_size: NA
j_call: TRBJ1-2
v_call: TRBV2
cdr3_aa: ASVGTGVFGYT

clone_size: NA
j_call: TRBJ2-3
v_call: TRBV7-2
cdr3_aa: ASSLVWGLSTDTQY

clone_size: NA
j_call: TRBJ1-5
v_call: TRBV6-5
cdr3_aa: ARPLADGQPQH

clone_size: once
j_call: TRBJ2-1
v_call: TRBV13
cdr3_aa: ASSPVATSSYNEQF

clone_size: NA
j_call: TRBJ1-5
v_call: TRBV19
cdr3_aa: ASSIQGRNQPQH

clone_size: NA
j_call: TRBJ1-4
v_call: TRBV4-3
cdr3_aa: ASSRTGGHEKLF

clone_size: NA
j_call: TRBJ1-2
v_call: TRBV7-2
cdr3_aa: ASSSPTGNYGYT

clone_size: many
j_call: TRBJ2-2
v_call: TRBV11-3
cdr3_aa: ASSLGRGGSNTGELF

clone_size: NA
j_call: TRBJ1-4
v_call: TRBV10-3
cdr3_aa: AISVTANEKLF

clone_size: NA
j_call: TRBJ2-1
v_call: TRBV11-2
cdr3_aa: ASSFPWTRHEQF

clone_size: NA
j_call: TRBJ2-3
v_call: TRBV6-1
cdr3_aa: ASSEATSGRTDTQY

clone_size: NA
j_call: TRBJ1-2
v_call: TRBV10-3
cdr3_aa: ASLRTGDFDGYT

clone_size: NA
j_call: TRBJ2-7
v_call: TRBV11-2
cdr3_aa: ASSFDSTYEQY

clone_size: NA
j_call: TRBJ1-1
v_call: TRBV27
cdr3_aa: ASSVWGDTEAF

clone_size: NA
j_call: TRBJ1-5
v_call: TRBV6-1
cdr3_aa: ASTPTGGSQPQH

clone_size: NA
j_call: TRBJ1-4
v_call: TRBV7-2
cdr3_aa: ASSLWGGGGNEKLF

clone_size: NA
j_call: TRBJ2-1
v_call: TRBV11-2
cdr3_aa: ASSLVKGQSYNEQF

clone_size: once
j_call: TRBJ1-1
v_call: TRBV27
cdr3_aa: ASSLPPTIIKNTEAF

clone_size: NA
j_call: TRBJ2-7
v_call: TRBV7-2
cdr3_aa: ASSLGRGSYEQY

clone_size: NA
j_call: TRBJ2-6
v_call: TRBV30
cdr3_aa: AWSPGSGANVLT

clone_size: NA
j_call: TRBJ2-1
v_call: TRBV5-1
cdr3_aa: ASSLDVTSGPEQF

clone_size: NA
j_call: TRBJ2-1
v_call: TRBV27
cdr3_aa: ASRHRGSVGVGGLNEQF

clone_size: NA
j_call: TRBJ2-1
v_call: TRBV7-9
cdr3_aa: ASSLEGQGRSNEQF

clone_size: NA
j_call: TRBJ2-7
v_call: TRBV4-2
cdr3_aa: ASSQDPGLAGREQY

clone_size: NA
j_call: TRBJ2-1
v_call: TRBV7-9
cdr3_aa: ASSLGAAGAGYNEQF